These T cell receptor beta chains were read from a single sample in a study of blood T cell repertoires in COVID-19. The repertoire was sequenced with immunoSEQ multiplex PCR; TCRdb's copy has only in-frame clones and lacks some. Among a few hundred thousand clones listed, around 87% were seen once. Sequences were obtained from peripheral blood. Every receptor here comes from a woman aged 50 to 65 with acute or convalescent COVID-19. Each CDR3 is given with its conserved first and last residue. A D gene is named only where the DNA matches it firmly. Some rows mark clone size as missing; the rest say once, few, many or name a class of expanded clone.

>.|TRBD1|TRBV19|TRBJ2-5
CASSKPTGTGETQYF
TGTGCCAGTAGTAAACCGACAGGGACAGGGGAGACCCAGTACTTC
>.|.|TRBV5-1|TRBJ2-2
CASSFPAGSTGELFF
TGCGCCAGCAGCTTCCCCGCAGGTAGCACCGGGGAGCTGTTTTTT
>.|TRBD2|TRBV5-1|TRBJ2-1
CASSPEGGSLSDEQFF
TGCGCCAGCAGCCCAGAAGGCGGGAGCCTTAGCGATGAGCAGTTCTTC
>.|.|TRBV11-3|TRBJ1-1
CASSLIWGEEAFF
TGTGCCAGCAGCTTAATATGGGGGGAAGAAGCTTTCTTT
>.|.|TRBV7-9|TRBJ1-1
CASSLTGEAFF
TGTGCCAGCAGCTTAACAGGTGAAGCTTTCTTT
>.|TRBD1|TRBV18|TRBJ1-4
CASSPSGQGFEKLFF
TGTGCCAGCTCACCTAGCGGACAGGGTTTTGAAAAACTGTTTTTT
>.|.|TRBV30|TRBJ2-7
CAWREKGTYEQYF
TGTGCCTGGAGGGAAAAGGGGACCTACGAGCAGTACTTC
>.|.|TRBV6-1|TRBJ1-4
CASSEEVEGTTLFF
TGTGCCAGCAGTGAAGAGGTCGAAGGGACTACACTCTTTTTT
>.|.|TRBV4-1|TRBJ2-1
CASSQVGLSSMEQFF
TGCGCCAGCAGCCAAGTAGGACTGTCGAGCATGGAGCAGTTCTTC
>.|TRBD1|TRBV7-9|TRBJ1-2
CASSLASIGTDHGYTF
TGTGCCAGCAGCCTAGCCTCTATCGGGACAGACCATGGCTACACCTTC
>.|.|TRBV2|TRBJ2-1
CASSDGGRAENEQFF
TGTGCCAGCAGTGATGGAGGGAGAGCGGAAAATGAGCAGTTCTTC
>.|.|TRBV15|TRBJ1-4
CATSRVGTDLEKLFF
TGTGCCACCAGCAGAGTCGGGACTGACCTTGAAAAACTGTTTTTT
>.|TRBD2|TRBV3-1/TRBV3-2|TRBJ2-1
CASSQEGGSSEQFF
TGTGCCAGCAGCCAAGAGGGCGGGAGTAGTGAGCAGTTCTTC
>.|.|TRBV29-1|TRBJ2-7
CSGRTGTYEQYF
TGCAGCGGTAGGACGGGGACCTACGAGCAGTACTTC
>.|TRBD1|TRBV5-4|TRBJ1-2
CASSLAVDRGGGYTF
TGTGCCAGCAGCTTGGCCGTGGACAGGGGAGGTGGCTACACCTTC
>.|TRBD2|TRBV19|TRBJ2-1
CASALGAGGTYNEQFF
TGTGCCAGTGCCTTAGGAGCGGGAGGGACCTACAATGAGCAGTTCTTC
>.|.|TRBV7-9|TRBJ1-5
CASSFWDTDQPQHF
TGTGCCAGCAGCTTCTGGGACACCGATCAGCCCCAGCATTTT
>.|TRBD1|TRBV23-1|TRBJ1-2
CAGPAGQNYGYTF
TGCGCCGGACCCGCGGGACAGAACTATGGCTACACCTTC
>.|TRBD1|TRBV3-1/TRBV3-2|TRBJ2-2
CASSQTPGQGFSGELFF
TGTGCCAGCAGCCAGACCCCGGGACAGGGGTTCTCCGGGGAGCTGTTTTTT
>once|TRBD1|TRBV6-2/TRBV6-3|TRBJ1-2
CASSPGTGGYGYTF
TGTGCCAGCAGCCCTGGGACAGGGGGCTATGGCTACACCTTC
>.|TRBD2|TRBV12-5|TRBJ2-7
CASGLAPGTSGSDEQYF
TGTGCTAGTGGTTTGGCGCCCGGGACTAGCGGGAGCGACGAGCAGTACTTC
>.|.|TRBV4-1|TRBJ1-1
CASSRPLGSTEAFF
TGCGCCAGCAGCCGGCCCCTAGGGAGCACTGAAGCTTTCTTT
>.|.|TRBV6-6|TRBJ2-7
CASKSSGRSRGEQYF
TGTGCCAGCAAATCTTCAGGGAGGTCCCGAGGGGAGCAGTACTTC
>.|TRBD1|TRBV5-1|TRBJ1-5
CASSLGTGYNQPQHF
TGCGCCAGCAGCTTAGGGACAGGGTACAATCAGCCCCAGCATTTT
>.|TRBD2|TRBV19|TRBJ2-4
CASSPWGSGRGKNIQYF
TGTGCCAGTAGTCCCTGGGGTAGCGGGAGAGGCAAAAACATTCAGTACTTC
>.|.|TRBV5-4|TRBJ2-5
CASSAGGRQETQYF
TGTGCCAGCAGCGCGGGCGGCAGGCAAGAGACCCAGTACTTC
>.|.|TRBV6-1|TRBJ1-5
CASSEKRAADRYSNQPQHF
TGTGCCAGCAGTGAAAAACGGGCAGCGGACCGTTATAGCAATCAGCCCCAGCATTTT
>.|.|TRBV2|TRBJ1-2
CASSVGGDYGYTF
TGTGCCAGCAGTGTCGGCGGAGACTATGGCTACACCTTC
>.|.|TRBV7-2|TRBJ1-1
CASSLGPVSMNTEAFF
TGTGCCAGCAGCTTAGGTCCGGTATCTATGAACACTGAAGCTTTCTTT
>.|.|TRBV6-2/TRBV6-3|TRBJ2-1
CASSYLTVSSYNEQFF
TGTGCCAGCAGTTACCTGACAGTAAGCTCCTACAATGAGCAGTTCTTC
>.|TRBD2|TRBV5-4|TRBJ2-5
CASSPLAGGQQETQYF
TGTGCCAGCAGCCCCTTAGCGGGAGGGCAGCAAGAGACCCAGTACTTC
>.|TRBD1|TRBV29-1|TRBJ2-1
CSVERQGYNEQFF
TGCAGCGTTGAAAGACAGGGGTACAATGAGCAGTTCTTC
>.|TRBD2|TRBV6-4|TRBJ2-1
CASSLAGGTYNEQFF
TGTGCCAGCAGCTTAGCGGGAGGAACCTACAATGAGCAGTTCTTC
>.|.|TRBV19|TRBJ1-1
CASSLGGAEAFF
TGTGCCAGTAGTCTCGGAGGGGCTGAAGCTTTCTTT
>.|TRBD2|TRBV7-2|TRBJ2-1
CASRERRGLAGDPYNEQFF
TGTGCCAGCAGGGAGAGGAGGGGACTAGCGGGAGACCCCTACAATGAGCAGTTCTTC